The TCR beta chain described here comes from a study of T cells in localized non-small cell lung cancer. The assay was immunoSEQ multiplex PCR, and TCRdb's table has in-frame clones only and misses some. The sample consists of around 35,000 clones, 75% to 95% of them appearing once. The V gene's germline CDR1 is LNHDA and CDR2 SQIVND (reference sequence). The CDR3 contains 14 residues. Trimming pared 1 base from V and 5 bases from J, leaving 11 bases between. The V call is TRBV19, the J call TRBJ1-2, with no clear D. The source of this sequence is a female donor older than 55 with stage II lung adenocarcinoma. The sequencing here drew on peripheral blood mononuclear cells, taken before any cancer treatment. CDR3 DNA: TGTGCCAGTAGTATAGGAGATACGGGATATGGCTACACCTTC. Protein product: CASSIGDTGYGYTF.